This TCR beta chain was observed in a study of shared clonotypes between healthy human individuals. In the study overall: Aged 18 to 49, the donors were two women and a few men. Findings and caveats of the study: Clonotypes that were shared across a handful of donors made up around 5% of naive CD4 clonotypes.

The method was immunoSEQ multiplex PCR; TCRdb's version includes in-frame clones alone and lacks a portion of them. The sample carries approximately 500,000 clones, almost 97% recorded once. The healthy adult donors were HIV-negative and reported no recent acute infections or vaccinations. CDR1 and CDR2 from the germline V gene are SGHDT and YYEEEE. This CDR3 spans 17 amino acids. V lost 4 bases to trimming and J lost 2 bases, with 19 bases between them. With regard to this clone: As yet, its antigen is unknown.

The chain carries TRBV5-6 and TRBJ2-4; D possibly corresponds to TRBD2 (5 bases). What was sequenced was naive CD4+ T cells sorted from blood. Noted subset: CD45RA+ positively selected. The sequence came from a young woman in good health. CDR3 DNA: TGTGCCAGCAGCACGTACGGAGCGGTTACAACCAAAAACATTCAGTACTTC. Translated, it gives CASSTYGAVTTKNIQYF.